A single count supports the clone carrying this T cell receptor beta chain. This sample is part of a study of blood T cell repertoires in COVID-19. Germline loops: CDR1 SGHDT, CDR2 YYEEEE. Trimming pared 0 bases from V and 2 bases from J, leaving 9 bases between. There are 14 residues in the CDR3. Profiling relied on immunoSEQ multiplex PCR, and the TCRdb table lists in-frame clones only, not all of them. This sample has about 280,000 clones; roughly 90% occur once, and the top ten carry 2.5% to 3%. Sequenced material: PBMCs or T cells enriched from blood (not recorded which). J is TRBJ2-7 and V is TRBV5-6, with a weak D call TRBD2 (6 bases). The receptor's source is a man in his forties who had been exposed to COVID-19. The CDR3 nucleotides read TGTGCCAGCAGCTTGGGGACTAATACCTACGAGCAGTACTTC. This gives the protein CASSLGTNTYEQYF.